This TCR beta chain is drawn from a study of Graves' ophthalmopathy and Graves' hyperthyroidism. This CDR3 spans 12 amino acids. Looked up from germline, CDR1 is SGHTA and CDR2 is FQGNSA. V was trimmed by 5 bases and J by 5 bases, leaving 6 bases between them. This clonotype was found many times. TCR beta CDR3 amplification used RNA transcripts. RT-PCR in the first round used HTBI primers; a second-round multiplex PCR followed. TCRdb fed the multiplex PCR reads into MiXCR, producing one record per CDR3 protein. The sample records approximately 480,000 distinct CDR3 sequences, approximately 15% being singletons.

Material: blood. The sequence was obtained from a woman aged 25 to 39 with Graves' ophthalmopathy. V is TRBV7-2 and J is TRBJ2-2; D unclear. CDR3 sequence reads: CASSQRTGELFF. The CDR3 region has the DNA TGTGCCAGCAGCCAACGAACCGGGGAGCTGTTTTTT.